Detailed here is one T cell receptor (beta chain). The target antigen is unknown. CDR3 length: 14 amino acids. This entry is derived from a study of cytomegalovirus exposure and HLA in healthy donors. Both 60 Vbeta primers and 13 Jbeta primers went into the PCR. The data were produced by immunoSEQ multiplex PCR, yet TCRdb's version contains in-frame clones alone and is incomplete. The sample contains 250,000 to 300,000 clones, about 93% of which appear only once. Study findings and constraints: Sequencing likely produced, as an artifact, a cluster of highly shared sequence variants.

The source of this sequence is a girl aged 2 to 10 in good health and CMV-seronegative. J is TRBJ1-1 and V is TRBV21-1; TRBD1, the table's D call, lacks a check against the DNA. TRBV21-1 constitutes a pseudogene. Sequenced sample: PBMCs. The CDR3 bases are TGTGCCAGCAGCAAAGAGGGACAGCCACTAGAAGCTTTCTTT. Translation: CASSKEGQPLEAFF.